This entry describes one T cell receptor (beta chain). The data belong to a study of blood T cell repertoires in COVID-19. This CDR3 comprises 17 residues. With 4 bases removed from V and 0 bases from J, the gap between germline ends came to 16 bases. Germline V gene lookup returns CDR1 SGHVS and CDR2 FQNEAQ. Sequenced by immunoSEQ multiplex PCR; TCRdb stores in-frame clones only, minus some. The sample yields fewer than 400,000 clones, about nine tenths seen once. J is TRBJ2-4 and V is TRBV7-8, with D unresolved. The TCR originated in a young man who had recovered from COVID-19. Material for sequencing was PBMCs or T cells enriched from blood (not recorded which). CDR3 coding DNA: TGTGCCAGCAGCTCCGCGTACAGCACCATAGCCAAAAACATTCAGTACTTC. This codes for CASSSAYSTIAKNIQYF.